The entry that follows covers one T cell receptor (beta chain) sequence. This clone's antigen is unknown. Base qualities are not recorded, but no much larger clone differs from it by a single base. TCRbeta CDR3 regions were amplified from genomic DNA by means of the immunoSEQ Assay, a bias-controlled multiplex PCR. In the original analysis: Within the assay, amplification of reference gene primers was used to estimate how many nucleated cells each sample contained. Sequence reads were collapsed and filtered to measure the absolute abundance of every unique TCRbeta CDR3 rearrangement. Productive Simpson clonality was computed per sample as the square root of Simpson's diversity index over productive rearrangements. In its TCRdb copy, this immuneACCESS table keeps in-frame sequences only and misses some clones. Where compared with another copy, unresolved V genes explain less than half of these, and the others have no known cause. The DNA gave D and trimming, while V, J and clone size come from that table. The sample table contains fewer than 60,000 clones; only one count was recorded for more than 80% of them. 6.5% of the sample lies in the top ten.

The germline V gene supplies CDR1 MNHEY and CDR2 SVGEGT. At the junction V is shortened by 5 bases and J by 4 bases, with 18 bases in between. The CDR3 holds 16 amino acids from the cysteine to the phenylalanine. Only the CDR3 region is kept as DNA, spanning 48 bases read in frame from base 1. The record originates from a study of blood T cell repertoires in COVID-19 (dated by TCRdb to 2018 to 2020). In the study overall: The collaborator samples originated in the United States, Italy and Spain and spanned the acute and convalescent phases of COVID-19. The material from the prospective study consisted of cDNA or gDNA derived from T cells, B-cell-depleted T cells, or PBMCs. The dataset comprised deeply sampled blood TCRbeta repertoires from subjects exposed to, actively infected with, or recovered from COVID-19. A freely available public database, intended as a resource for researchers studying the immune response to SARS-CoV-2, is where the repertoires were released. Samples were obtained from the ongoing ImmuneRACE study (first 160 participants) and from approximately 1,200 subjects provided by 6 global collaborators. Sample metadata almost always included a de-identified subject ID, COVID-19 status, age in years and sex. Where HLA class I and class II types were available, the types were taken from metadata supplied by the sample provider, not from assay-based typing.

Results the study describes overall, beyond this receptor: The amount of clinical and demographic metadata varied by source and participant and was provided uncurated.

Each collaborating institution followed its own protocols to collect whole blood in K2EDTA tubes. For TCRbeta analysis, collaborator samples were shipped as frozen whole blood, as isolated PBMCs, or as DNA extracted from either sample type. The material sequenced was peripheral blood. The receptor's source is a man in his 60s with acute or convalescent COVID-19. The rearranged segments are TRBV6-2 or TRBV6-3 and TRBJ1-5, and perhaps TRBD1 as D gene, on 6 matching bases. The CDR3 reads CASSQMTGPQNQPQHF. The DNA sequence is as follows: TGTGCCAGCAGTCAGATGACAGGTCCCCAGAATCAGCCCCAGCATTTT.